The 28 T cell receptor beta chains in this list originate from one sample, sequenced in a study of cytomegalovirus exposure and HLA in healthy donors. In the PCR, 60 Vbeta and 13 Jbeta primers were used. Using immunoSEQ multiplex PCR, the repertoire was profiled, and TCRdb retains in-frame clones only, with some absent. The data contain about 98,000 clones, about 81% of them singletons. Sequencing was performed on PBMCs. The origin of the receptors is a man aged 40-55 years in good health and CMV-seronegative.

V is TRBV30 and J is TRBJ2-1, with D perhaps matching TRBD1 (6 bases). V dropped 5 bases and J dropped 2 bases, with 13 bases sitting between them. Germline V gene lookup returns CDR1 GTSNPN and CDR2 SVGIG (reference sequence). This CDR3 spans 14 amino acids. This CDR3 reads CAWGSRGTYNEQFF. The CDR3 region has the DNA TGTGCCTGGGGGTCCAGGGGCACCTACAATGAGCAGTTCTTC.

This clone has more than one count but fewer than ten. This chain joins TRBV14 and TRBJ1-3, with 7 bases that match TRBD1. CDR1 SGHDN and CDR2 FVKESK come from the germline V gene. This CDR3 comprises 16 residues. The ends lost 1 base at V and 0 bases at J; junction bases unmatched: 3. DNA of the CDR3: TGTGCCAGCAGCCAAGCAGGGGGGATCTCTGGAAACACCATATATTTT. Protein sequence: CASSQAGGISGNTIYF.

The rearrangement uses TRBV6-5 and TRBJ1-2; 7 bases map to TRBD1. The CDR3 covers 12 residues. Germline V gene data show CDR1 as MNHEY and CDR2 as SVGAGI. After removal of 5 bases from V and 5 bases from J, the junction contained 2 bases not matched to a gene. CDR3 amino acids: CASSEQGYGYTF. CDR3 bases: TGTGCCAGCAGTGAACAGGGGTATGGCTACACCTTC.

The rearrangement uses TRBV5-1 and TRBJ2-4, with 8 bases identical to TRBD2. In germline, CDR1 is SGHRS, CDR2 YFSETQ. CDR3 length equals 17 residues. The V segment lost 1 base and the J segment 3 bases; nucleotides outside the gene matches: 9. CDR3 sequence: CASSLSGLAGSKNIQYF. The CDR3 coding sequence is TGCGCCAGCAGCTTGTCCGGACTAGCTGGTAGCAAAAACATTCAGTACTTC. Variable domain in full (rest from reference TRBV5-1 and TRBJ2-4): KAGVTQTPRYLIKTRGQQVTLSCSPISGHRSVSWYQQTPGQGLQFLFEYFSETQRNKGNFPGRFSGRQFSNSRSEMNVSTLELGDSALYLCASSLSGLAGSKNIQYFGAGTRLSVL.

The J gene is TRBJ1-5, the V gene TRBV4-2; D unresolved. V was trimmed by 4 bases and J by 1 base, leaving 14 bases between them. This CDR3 is 16 amino acids long. Germline V gene lookup returns CDR1 LGHNA and CDR2 YNFKEQ. The CDR3: CASSRDGLGSNQPQHF. CDR3 in DNA: TGTGCCAGCAGCCGAGACGGACTTGGGAGCAATCAGCCCCAGCATTTT.

V is TRBV27 and J is TRBJ1-5; no reliable D call. The CDR3 length is 16 residues. Germline V CDR1 and CDR2: MNHEY, SMNVEV (reference sequence). V was cut by 1 base and J by 2 bases, with 12 bases left in between. The CDR3 protein is CASSLWGVNGNQPQHF. Written as DNA, the CDR3 is TGTGCCAGCAGTTTATGGGGAGTTAATGGCAATCAGCCCCAGCATTTT.

This rearrangement joins TRBV6-5 to TRBJ2-5, with 8 bases lining up with TRBD1. The CDR3 covers 15 residues. Germline CDR1 MNHEY, CDR2 SVGAGI. The V segment lost 6 bases and the J segment 0 bases; nucleotides outside the gene matches: 6. In DNA, the CDR3 is TGTGCCAGCAGCTGGGACAGGTGGAACCAAGAGACCCAGTACTTC. This translates into CASSWDRWNQETQYF.

The chain carries TRBV15 and TRBJ1-5, with TRBD1 identical over 10 bases. In germline, CDR1 is LNHNV, CDR2 YYDKDF (reference sequence). After removal of 5 bases from V and 7 bases from J, the junction contained 11 bases not matched to a gene. CDR3 length equals 16 residues. The CDR3 nucleotides read TGTGCCACCAGCTTACCGGGACAGGGGTTATGGCAGCCCCAGCATTTT. This codes for CATSLPGQGLWQPQHF.

CDR3 nucleotide sequence: TGTGCCACCAGCAGCGCCGTCCCTTCTACCGAGCAGTACTTC. This gives the protein CATSSAVPSTEQYF. The chain combines TRBV15 with TRBJ2-7; D ambiguous. This CDR3 has 14 residues. Trimming cost V 3 bases and J 6 bases, with 15 bases left between them. Per germline, CDR1 LNHNV and CDR2 YYDKDF (reference sequence).

V is TRBV19 and J is TRBJ2-5; the D gene is possibly TRBD1 (6 bases). The CDR3 length is 15 residues. The germline CDR1 and CDR2 sequences are LNHDA and SQIVND (reference sequence). Trimming left V 2 bases short and J 1 base short, with 11 bases between. This chain's CDR3 is CASSITGQRQETQYF. Written as DNA, the CDR3 is TGTGCCAGTAGTATAACCGGACAGCGCCAAGAGACCCAGTACTTC.

This clone was detected only once. The chain employs TRBV7-9 and TRBJ2-2; TRBD2 might be the D (5 bases). The CDR3 has 16 amino acids. V was pared by 7 bases and J by 0 bases, with 15 bases between. Germline-derived CDR1 and CDR2 are SEHNR and FQNEAQ (reference sequence). The CDR3: CASTQRASTNTGELFF. CDR3 sequence (DNA): TGTGCCAGCACCCAGAGGGCCAGCACGAACACCGGGGAGCTGTTTTTT.

This chain joins TRBV5-1 and TRBJ2-5; 10 bases are shared with TRBD2. CDR3 size: 16 residues. Unmatched junction bases numbered 2, after V lost 0 bases and J lost 0 bases. Germline values: CDR1 SGHRS, CDR2 YFSETQ. The DNA of the CDR3 is TGCGCCAGCAGCTTGGGTAGCGGGGGGTACCAAGAGACCCAGTACTTC. This encodes CASSLGSGGYQETQYF. Full variable domain (rest looked up from reference TRBV5-1 and TRBJ2-5): KAGVTQTPRYLIKTRGQQVTLSCSPISGHRSVSWYQQTPGQGLQFLFEYFSETQRNKGNFPGRFSGRQFSNSRSEMNVSTLELGDSALYLCASSLGSGGYQETQYFGPGTRLLVL.

This clone was counted a few times. The rearrangement links TRBV29-1 to TRBJ1-1; 7 bases agree with TRBD1. Trimming at V came to 7 bases and at J to 1 base, leaving 6 bases not matched to a gene. The CDR3 contains 13 residues. In germline, CDR1 is SQVTM, CDR2 ANQGSEA. The CDR3 sequence is CSGGGGKNTEAFF. CDR3 nucleotides: TGCAGCGGAGGGGGCGGTAAGAACACTGAAGCTTTCTTT.

The chain recombines TRBV7-9 with TRBJ2-7; possible D gene TRBD1, 6 bases. The germline CDR1 and CDR2 sequences are SEHNR and FQNEAQ (reference sequence). V lost 5 bases and J 5 bases, leaving 13 bases between the germline ends. The CDR3 is 13 amino acids. The CDR3 DNA follows: TGTGCCAGCAGCCGGACGGACAGAGACGAGCAGTACTTC. Protein sequence: CASSRTDRDEQYF.

V gene TRBV6-1 combines with J gene TRBJ1-5; TRBD1 is a possible D gene (5 bases). Per germline, CDR1 MNHNS and CDR2 SASEGT. Trimming removed 5 bases at V and 2 bases at J, with 13 bases between. The CDR3 consists of 15 residues. CDR3: CASSFPGLGNQPQHF. CDR3 in DNA: TGTGCCAGCAGTTTTCCGGGACTAGGCAATCAGCCCCAGCATTTT.

The chain couples TRBV19 to TRBJ1-6; 11 nucleotides line up with TRBD1. The trim removed 5 bases at V and 10 bases at J, leaving 7 bases unmatched. Germline loops: CDR1 LNHDA, CDR2 SQIVND (reference sequence). This CDR3 contains 15 residues. The CDR3 loop is CASSRRTGGYSPLHF. The CDR3 coding sequence is TGTGCCAGTAGTCGCCGGACAGGGGGCTACTCACCCCTCCACTTT.

V and J are TRBV7-2 and TRBJ1-2; D remains ambiguous. The CDR3 runs 13 residues. From germline, CDR1 is SGHTA and CDR2 FQGNSA. The V end lost 5 bases, the J end lost 8 bases, and 15 bases lay between the germline ends. In nucleotides, the CDR3 is TGTGCCAGCAGCCCGAACGGGAGCAAAGGCTACACCTTC. Translation: CASSPNGSKGYTF.

This clone appeared a few times. This chain uses TRBV30 with TRBJ1-3; D not certain. This CDR3 spans 13 amino acids. V was trimmed by 5 bases and J by 8 bases, leaving 16 bases between them. Germline V gene data show CDR1 as GTSNPN and CDR2 as SVGIG (reference sequence). This CDR3 reads CAWDGPGGYTIYF. CDR3 nucleotide sequence: TGTGCCTGGGATGGACCGGGCGGGTACACCATATATTTT. Full variable domain (remainder filled in from reference TRBV30 and TRBJ1-3): SQTIHQWPATLVQPVGSPLSLECTVEGTSNPNLYWYRQAAGRGLQLLFYSVGIGQISSEVPQNLSASRPQDRQFILSSKKLLLSDSGFYLCAWDGPGGYTIYFGEGSWLTVV.

This clone was detected a few times. The chain carries TRBV27 and TRBJ2-1, with a tentative D call TRBD1 (6 bases). Germline V CDR1 and CDR2: MNHEY, SMNVEV (reference sequence). V lost 7 bases, J lost 5 bases, and 9 bases lay in between. The CDR3 loop spans 12 amino acids. CDR3 loop: CASTTGNNEQFF. The CDR3 coding sequence is TGTGCCAGCACCACAGGGAACAATGAGCAGTTCTTC.

The rearrangement links TRBV5-1 to TRBJ2-7, with TRBD2 matching over 13 bases. The CDR3 is 17 amino acids. Per the germline V gene, CDR1 is SGHRS and CDR2 is YFSETQ. Trimming at V came to 4 bases and at J to 2 bases, leaving 9 bases not matched to a gene. The CDR3 reads CASSQRTSGGLAYEQYF. The CDR3 nucleotides are TGCGCCAGCAGCCAGAGGACTAGCGGGGGCCTAGCCTACGAGCAGTACTTC.

The chain employs TRBV18 and TRBJ2-3; D perhaps matches TRBD1 (6 bases). The germline V and J ends were trimmed by 3 bases and 0 bases, with 10 bases remaining between them. Germline-derived CDR1 and CDR2 are KGHSH and LQKENI. The CDR3 is made up of 15 amino acids. DNA of the CDR3: TGTGCCAGCTCACCTAAAACAGGGAGCACAGATACGCAGTATTTT. Protein: CASSPKTGSTDTQYF.

The gene calls are TRBV6-6 and TRBJ2-1; D possibly corresponds to TRBD2 (6 bases). V lost 6 bases and J 11 bases, leaving 14 bases between the germline ends. This CDR3 contains 12 residues. Germline V gene lookup returns CDR1 MNHNY and CDR2 SVGAGI (reference sequence). The CDR3 loop reads CASSDPGLQQFF. For the CDR3, the DNA is TGTGCCAGCAGCGATCCGGGACTCCAGCAGTTCTTC.

The chain couples TRBV13 to TRBJ2-3; weak D call: TRBD2 (6 bases). V lost 5 bases and J lost 1, with 16 bases in between. The CDR3 contains 16 residues. Germline V CDR1 and CDR2: PRHDT, FYEKMQ (reference sequence). CDR3 region: CASSLRGSYGTDTQYF. The CDR3 DNA is TGTGCCAGCAGCCTCCGGGGGTCGTACGGCACAGATACGCAGTATTTT.

The chain employs TRBV6-1 and TRBJ2-4; 7 bases agree with TRBD1. The CDR3 runs 14 residues. J gave up 6 bases and V 9 bases, and 11 bases lay outside the gene matches. CDR1 is MNHNS and CDR2 is SASEGT in the germline V gene. The CDR3 is CASETGTTRNIQYF. Here the CDR3 DNA reads TGTGCCAGTGAGACAGGGACCACTAGAAACATTCAGTACTTC.

The genes are TRBV5-4 and TRBJ2-2; 10 nucleotides agree with TRBD1. Unmatched junction bases numbered 15, after V lost 6 bases and J lost 7 bases. Germline CDR1 SGHNT, CDR2 YYREEE (reference sequence). The CDR3 is 17 amino acids. The CDR3 region has the DNA TGTGCCAGCACCCAAGGGGGCGGGACAGGGGTTCTCGGGGAGCTGTTTTTT. It specifies CASTQGGGTGVLGELFF.

J is TRBJ1-6 and V is TRBV5-6; TRBD1 matches at 7 bases. With 4 bases clipped from V and 8 bases from J, the junction kept 9 bases outside the gene matches. Germline V gives CDR1 SGHDT, CDR2 YYEEEE. The length of the CDR3 is 15 residues. The DNA of the CDR3 is TGTGCCAGCAGCACGGTACAGGGGAGGCATTCACCCCTCCACTTT. Its protein product is CASSTVQGRHSPLHF.

The chain links TRBV19 to TRBJ2-7; D is possibly TRBD2 (5 bases). The V end lost 1 base, the J end lost 5 bases, and 6 bases lay between the germline ends. Germline CDR1 and CDR2: LNHDA and SQIVND (reference sequence). This CDR3 comprises 12 residues. The CDR3 here is CASSIGGNEQYF. The CDR3 coding sequence is TGTGCCAGTAGTATAGGAGGGAACGAGCAGTACTTC.

In nucleotides, the CDR3 is TGTGCCAGCAGCAGGGGGCGCGGCACTGAAGCTTTCTTT. This gives the protein CASSRGRGTEAFF. The rearrangement uses TRBV5-6 and TRBJ1-1, with 7 bases lining up with TRBD1. The V gene's germline CDR1 is SGHDT and CDR2 YYEEEE. The V and J ends lost 4 bases and 4 bases, in that order; junction bases with no gene match: 4. The CDR3 runs 13 residues.